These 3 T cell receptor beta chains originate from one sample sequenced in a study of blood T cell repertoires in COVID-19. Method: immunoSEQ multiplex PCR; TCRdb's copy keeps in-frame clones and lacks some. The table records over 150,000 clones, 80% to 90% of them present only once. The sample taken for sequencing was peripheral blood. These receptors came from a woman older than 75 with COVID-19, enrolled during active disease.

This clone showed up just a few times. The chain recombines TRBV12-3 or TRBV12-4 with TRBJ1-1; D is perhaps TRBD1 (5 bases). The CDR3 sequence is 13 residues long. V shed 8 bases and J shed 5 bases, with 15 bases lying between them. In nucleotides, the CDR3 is TGTGCCAGCTCGTCCCAGACAGAAACTGAAGCTTTCTTT. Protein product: CASSSQTETEAFF.

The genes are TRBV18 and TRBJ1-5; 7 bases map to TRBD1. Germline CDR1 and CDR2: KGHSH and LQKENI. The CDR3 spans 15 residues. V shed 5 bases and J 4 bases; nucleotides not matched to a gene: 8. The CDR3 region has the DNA TGTGCCAGCTCAAGAGGACAGGCGATTAATCAGCCCCAGCATTTT. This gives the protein CASSRGQAINQPQHF. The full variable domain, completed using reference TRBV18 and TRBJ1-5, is NAGVMQNPRHLVRRRGQEARLRCSPMKGHSHVYWYRQLPEEGLKFMVYLQKENIIDESGMPKERFSAEFPKEGPSILRIQQVVRGDSAAYFCASSRGQAINQPQHFGDGTRLSIL.

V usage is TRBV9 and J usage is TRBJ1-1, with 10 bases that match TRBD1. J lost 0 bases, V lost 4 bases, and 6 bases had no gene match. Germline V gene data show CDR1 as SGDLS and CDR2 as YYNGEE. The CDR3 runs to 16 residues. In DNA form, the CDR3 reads TGTGCCAGCAGCTCCCAGGGACAGGGGATGAACACTGAAGCTTTCTTT. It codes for CASSSQGQGMNTEAFF. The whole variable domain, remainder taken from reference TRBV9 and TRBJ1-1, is DSGVTQTPKHLITATGQRVTLRCSPRSGDLSVYWYQQSLDQGLQFLIQYYNGEERAKGNILERFSAQQFPDLHSELNLSSLELGDSALYFCASSSQGQGMNTEAFFGQGTRLTVV.